This T cell receptor (beta chain) appears in the sequencing data of a study of identical twins. From the 5' RACE reads, TCRdb called clonotypes with MiXCR, one entry per CDR3 protein. The data hold 1.5 million to 2 million distinct CDR3 sequences, with around a third observed a single time. Trimming shortened V by 4 bases and J by 11 bases, and 14 bases separated the two germline ends. The CDR3 covers 12 residues. Looked up from germline, CDR1 is MNHNS and CDR2 is SASEGT. This clonotype has a handful of counts. V is TRBV6-1 and J is TRBJ1-1, with D maybe TRBD1 (5 bases). This sequence originates from a newborn girl in good health. The specimen sequenced was cord blood. CDR3 loop: CASSVGGVQAFF. The DNA of the CDR3 is TGTGCCAGCAGTGTCGGGGGGGTGCAGGCTTTCTTT.